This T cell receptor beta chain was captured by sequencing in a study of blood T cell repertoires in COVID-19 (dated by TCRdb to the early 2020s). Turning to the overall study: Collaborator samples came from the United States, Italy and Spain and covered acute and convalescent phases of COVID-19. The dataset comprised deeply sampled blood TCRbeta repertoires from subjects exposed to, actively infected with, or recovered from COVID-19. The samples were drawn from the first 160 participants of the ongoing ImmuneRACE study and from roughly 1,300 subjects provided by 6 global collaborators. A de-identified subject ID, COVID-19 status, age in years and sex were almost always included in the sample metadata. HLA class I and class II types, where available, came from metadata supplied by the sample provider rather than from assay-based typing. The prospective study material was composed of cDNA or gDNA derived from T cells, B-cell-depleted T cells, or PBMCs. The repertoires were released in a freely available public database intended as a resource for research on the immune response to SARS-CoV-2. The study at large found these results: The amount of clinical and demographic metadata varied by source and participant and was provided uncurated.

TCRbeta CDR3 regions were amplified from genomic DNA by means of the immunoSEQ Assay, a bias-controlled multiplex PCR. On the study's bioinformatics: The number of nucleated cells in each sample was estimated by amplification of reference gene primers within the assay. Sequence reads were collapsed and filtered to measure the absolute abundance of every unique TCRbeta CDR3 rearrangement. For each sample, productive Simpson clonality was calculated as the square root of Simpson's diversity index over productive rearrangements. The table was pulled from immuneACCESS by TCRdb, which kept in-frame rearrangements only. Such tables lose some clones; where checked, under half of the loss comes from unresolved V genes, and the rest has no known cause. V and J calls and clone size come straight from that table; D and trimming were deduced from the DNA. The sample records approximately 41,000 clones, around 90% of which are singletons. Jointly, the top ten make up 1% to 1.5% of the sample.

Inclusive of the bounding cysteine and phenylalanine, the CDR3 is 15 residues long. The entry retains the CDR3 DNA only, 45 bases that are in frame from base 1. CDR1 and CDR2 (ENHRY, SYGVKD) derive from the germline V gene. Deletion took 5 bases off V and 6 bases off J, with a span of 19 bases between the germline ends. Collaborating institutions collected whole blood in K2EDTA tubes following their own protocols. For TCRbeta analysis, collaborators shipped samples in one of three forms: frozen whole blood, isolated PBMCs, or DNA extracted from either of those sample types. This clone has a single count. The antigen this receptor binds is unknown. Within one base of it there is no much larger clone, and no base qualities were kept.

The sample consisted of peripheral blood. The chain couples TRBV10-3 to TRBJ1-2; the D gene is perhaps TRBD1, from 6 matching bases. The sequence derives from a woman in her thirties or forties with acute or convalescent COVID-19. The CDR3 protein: CAISINRVAYNGYTF. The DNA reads TGTGCCATCAGTATTAACAGGGTGGCTTACAATGGCTACACCTTC.